Listed below are T cell receptor beta chains from one sample, sequenced in a study of human T cells and chemical hapten exposure. TCRdb recomputed calls from the RACE reads with MiXCR, one row per CDR3 protein. Seen here are under 400,000 distinct CDR3 sequences, roughly 4.6% observed once, and the top ten hold 2.5% to 3%. The source material was whole blood, sampled in connection with sensitization to the hapten diphenylcyclopropenone (DPC). The receptors derive from a woman aged 50 to 60 with alopecia areata. Some clones in this sample may be carry-over from other donors' samples. Both conserved end residues are part of each CDR3. The D gene is left open where the match is weak. Rows give clone size only sometimes, using once, few, many, or a class for an expanded clone.

abundance,j_gene,d_gene,v_gene,CDR3aa,CDR3nt
.,TRBJ1-1,TRBD1,TRBV3-1,CASSQQQGAGAFF,TGTGCCAGCAGCCAGCAACAGGGGGCGGGAGCTTTCTTT
many,TRBJ2-1,TRBD2,TRBV3-1,CASSQVAGLLYNEQFF,TGTGCCAGCAGCCAAGTGGCGGGACTACTCTACAATGAGCAGTTCTTC
many,TRBJ1-1,TRBD1,TRBV9,CASSVGDRTEAFF,TGTGCCAGCAGCGTAGGGGACAGAACTGAAGCTTTCTTT
.,TRBJ2-1,.,TRBV9,CASSEGYGRSAYNEQFF,TGTGCCAGCAGCGAGGGGTATGGGCGGAGTGCCTACAATGAGCAGTTCTTC
many,TRBJ2-7,.,TRBV20-1,CSARDLGRAYEQYF,TGCAGTGCTAGAGATCTTGGGAGAGCCTACGAGCAGTACTTC
.,TRBJ1-6,TRBD1,TRBV29-1,CSVATGANSPLHF,TGCAGCGTTGCAACAGGGGCAAATTCACCCCTCCACTTT
few,TRBJ2-1,TRBD1,TRBV9,CASSVDRGIYNEQFF,TGTGCCAGCAGCGTCGACAGGGGGATCTACAATGAGCAGTTCTTC
few,TRBJ2-1,TRBD2,TRBV19,CASSPGLVDEQFF,TGTGCCAGTAGTCCCGGACTAGTCGATGAGCAGTTCTTC
many,TRBJ2-4,.,TRBV7-2,CASSERLVAKNIQYF,TGTGCCAGCAGCGAAAGACTGGTAGCCAAAAACATTCAGTACTTC
.,TRBJ1-5,TRBD1,TRBV12-3/TRBV12-4,CASSPRDRSNQPQHF,TGTGCCAGCAGTCCCCGGGACAGGAGCAATCAGCCCCAGCATTTT
.,TRBJ2-3,TRBD2,TRBV6-6,CATITSVAGTDTQYF,TGTGCCACTATAACTAGCGTAGCAGGCACAGATACGCAGTATTTT
many,TRBJ2-3,.,TRBV29-1,CSVRSKGSTDTQYF,TGCAGCGTTCGATCAAAGGGGAGCACAGATACGCAGTATTTT
few,TRBJ1-6,.,TRBV7-9,CASSFTQGYSPLHF,TGTGCCAGCAGCTTTACACAGGGTTACTCACCCCTCCACTTT
few,TRBJ2-7,.,TRBV28,CASTRPGESYEQYF,TGTGCCAGCACCCGACCAGGGGAATCCTACGAGCAGTACTTC
.,TRBJ2-7,.,TRBV24-1,CATSDLHPEGGFYEQYF,TGTGCCACCAGTGATTTGCACCCGGAAGGGGGTTTTTACGAGCAGTACTTC
many,TRBJ2-7,.,TRBV28,CASRDPGSYEQYF,TGTGCCAGCAGGGACCCGGGAAGCTACGAGCAGTACTTC
.,TRBJ1-1,TRBD1,TRBV4-2,CASSQEGQGSEAFF,TGTGCCAGCAGCCAAGAGGGACAGGGGTCTGAAGCTTTCTTT
.,TRBJ2-3,TRBD2,TRBV12-3/TRBV12-4,CASSLSRTSGSWDTQYF,TGTGCCAGCAGTTTATCGAGGACTAGCGGGAGTTGGGATACGCAGTATTTT
few,TRBJ1-5,.,TRBV18,CASSPFDSNNQPQHF,TGTGCCAGCTCACCCTTCGACAGTAATAATCAGCCCCAGCATTTT
.,TRBJ2-1,.,TRBV12-3/TRBV12-4,CATQTSSYNEQFF,TGTGCCACTCAGACTAGCTCCTACAATGAGCAGTTCTTC